Sequencing of this T cell receptor beta chain was carried out in a study of T cell responses to AZD1222 COVID-19 vaccine. Sequenced by immunoSEQ multiplex PCR; TCRdb stores in-frame clones only, minus some. Among about 140,000 clones listed, approximately 91% were seen once. The CDR3 contains 14 residues. V gave up 3 bases and J gave up 4 bases; unmatched junction bases: 3. Germline V lookup: CDR1 SGHVS, CDR2 FNYEAQ. The chain recombines TRBV7-6 with TRBJ1-2; TRBD1 matches 9 bases. The TCR comes from an adult in good health. The specimen was peripheral blood, collected on day 0 of AZD1222 vaccination. The CDR3 loop reads CASSFGTGSYGYTF. CDR3 sequence (DNA): TGTGCCAGCAGCTTCGGGACAGGGAGCTATGGCTACACCTTC.